This TCR beta chain was sequenced for a study of shared clonotypes between healthy human individuals. CD8 cells regarded as naive lacked CD45RO, were positively chosen for CCR7, and omitted terminally differentiated effector memory CD45RA+ cells. From germline, CDR1 is MNHEY and CDR2 SMNVEV (reference sequence). V lost 3 bases to trimming and J lost 5 bases, with 17 bases between them. This CDR3 region has 15 residues. Profiled with immunoSEQ multiplex PCR; TCRdb holds only in-frame clones, not every one. The table shows millions of clones, with about 94% occurring only once. The J gene is TRBJ2-7, the V gene TRBV27; D unclear. This TCR was sampled from a man younger than 35 in good health. The sequencing sample was made of naive CD8+ T cells sorted from blood. The CDR3: CASSLRGPTSHEQYF. Here the CDR3 DNA reads TGTGCCAGCAGTTTGCGTGGCCCCACCAGCCACGAGCAGTACTTC.